This T cell receptor beta chain originates from a study of neurological immune-mediated disorders (dated by TCRdb to about 2019). Study-level background: Using UMI-based sequencing, the study compared peripheral blood TCR-beta repertoires from patients with HTLV-I-associated myelopathy (HAM/TSP), patients with multiple sclerosis, and healthy controls. The cohort included about 66 subjects: roughly 15 with HAM/TSP, about 35 with multiple sclerosis, and 20 or so healthy controls. The 106 TCR-beta libraries included longitudinal samples, technical triplicates and paired sorted CD4+ and CD8+ T-cell subsets alongside PBMC samples. Paper-wide results and their limitations: The highest TCR clonal expansion was observed in HAM/TSP patients, whereas the lowest was observed in MS patients, even when compared with healthy controls. Across subjects, expanded clones never shared an identical CDR3 amino acid sequence, which suggests that the TCR-beta repertoires in every group were private.

This clonotype was recorded many times. Its target antigen remains unknown. No much larger clone exists at a distance of one base, and base qualities are not known. From V the trimming removes 6 bases and from J it removes 4 bases, while the gene matches leave 11 bases of the junction unaccounted for. From a lookup of the germline V gene (reference sequence), CDR1 and CDR2 are MNHEY and SMNVEV. The CDR3 runs 16 residues from the cysteine to the phenylalanine. This entry keeps only the CDR3 DNA: 48 bases, framed from base 1. Blood bank volunteers in Maryland, USA served as the healthy controls. For the unsorted PBMC libraries, 2 million PBMCs were stored in RNAlater at -80 degrees C until RNA extraction and were used to generate the libraries. PBMCs were separated from peripheral blood using Ficoll-Hypaque density gradient centrifugation and then cryopreserved in liquid nitrogen. cDNA was synthesized by template-switch 5'RACE using a primer with a 10-nucleotide random unique molecular identifier that tagged each TCR transcript. Every sequencing run covered 15-18 subjects and yielded more than 160 million TCR-beta sequences. The RNeasy kit was used to extract total RNA. The KAPA Real-time Library Amplification kit was used to amplify TCR-beta VDJ regions with primers targeting the TCR constant region and the 5'RACE anchor. A first PCR added sample indexes and Illumina adaptors, after which a second PCR increased the library yield. After Ampure bead purification, the roughly 650 bp TCR product was size-selected on a 2% E-gel SizeSelection system. Before pooling, library quality was checked on a Bioanalyzer, concentration was measured with Qubit, and libraries were quantified with the Kapa Library Quantification kit. Paired-end 2 x 150 bp sequencing of the libraries was performed on an Illumina HiSeq 2500. To increase sequence diversity, roughly 24-32% phiX was spiked into each library pool. The paper's data handling went like this. The UMI-based MiGEC pipeline processed quality-filtered reads and removed over 85% of raw TCR sequences during error correction. IMGT germline references were used for aligning VDJ genes, and each clonotype was defined as a unique CDR3 amino acid sequence together with its V-J genes. VDJtools evaluated clonal expansion, Shannon diversity and CDR3 relatedness (CalcPairwiseDistances, ClusterSamples); CLCbio workbench built phylogenetic trees. Expanded clones were defined as having at least 8 unique UMIs, based on coefficient-of-variation modelling across technical triplicates. TCRdb reran the public reads through fastp at Q25 and MiXCR, keeping productive beta chains. Each entry is one CDR3 protein sequence, shown with its most common DNA and genes. TCRdb's processing, not the authors' own work, is the source of the V and J calls. This sample gives 55,000 to 70,000 distinct CDR3 sequences in total; over 9.5% of them show up just once. Together, the top ten hold less than 2% of the sample.

This chain is built from TRBV27 and TRBJ2-3; the central 9 bases match TRBD1. Sequenced input: PBMCs. The TCR comes from a man in his sixties in good health. The DNA is as follows: TGTGCCAGCAGAACGACGGGGACAGGGAAGGCAGATACGCAGTATTTT. Protein translation: CASRTTGTGKADTQYF.